The 18 T cell receptor beta chains given below trace back to one sample, sequenced in a study of T cell changes during pregnancy in multiple sclerosis. Libraries were prepared by immunoSEQ multiplex PCR; TCRdb keeps only in-frame clonotypes and omits some of them. The sample gives 50,000 to 70,000 clones, approximately 92% of which show up once; about 1.5% is in the top ten. Here the sequenced sample was peripheral blood, taken in the second trimester of pregnancy. These receptors originate from a female donor with multiple sclerosis, enrolled in a pregnancy study.

The chain has TRBV7-9 and TRBJ2-3; TRBD2 aligns across 9 bases. The germline V gene has CDR1 SEHNR and CDR2 FQNEAQ (reference sequence). The CDR3 consists of 16 residues. Trimming removed 4 bases from V and 5 bases from J; junction bases left unmatched: 10. The CDR3 DNA follows: TGTGCCAGCAGCTCTAAAAGGACTAGCGAGGGAGATACGCAGTATTTT. Translated, it gives CASSSKRTSEGDTQYF. The variable domain in full, completed from reference TRBV7-9 and TRBJ2-3, reads DTGVSQNPRHKITKRGQNVTFRCDPISEHNRLYWYRQTLGQGPEFLTYFQNEAQLEKSRLLSDRFSAERPKGSFSTLEIQRTEQGDSAMYLCASSSKRTSEGDTQYFGPGTRLTVL.

The V call is TRBV29-1, the J call TRBJ2-2; a possible D gene is TRBD2 (6 bases). Trimming removed 8 bases at V and 5 bases at J, with 15 bases between. Germline loops: CDR1 SQVTM, CDR2 ANQGSEA. The CDR3 covers 13 residues. DNA for the CDR3: TGCAGCTTCAAGAGGGAGGAAACCGGGGAGCTGTTTTTT. It encodes CSFKREETGELFF.

CDR3 sequence reads: CASSGQGVGNTIYF. Written as DNA, the CDR3 is TGTGCCAGTAGCGGACAGGGGGTTGGAAACACCATATATTTT. This chain links TRBV19 with TRBJ1-3, with 10 bases aligning to TRBD1. The CDR3 has 14 amino acids. Per the germline V gene, CDR1 is LNHDA and CDR2 is SQIVND (reference sequence). Trimming removed 6 bases from V and 3 bases from J; junction bases left unmatched: 2.

The chain carries TRBV29-1 and TRBJ1-5, with D unresolved. V dropped 8 bases and J dropped 1 base, with 24 bases sitting between them. This CDR3 has 17 amino acids. CDR1 is SQVTM and CDR2 is ANQGSEA in the germline V gene. CDR3 sequence (DNA): TGCAGCTTGCCCGTCAATGAAGTTCGTGAGAGCAATCAGCCCCAGCATTTT. As protein: CSLPVNEVRESNQPQHF.

V and J are TRBV6-5 and TRBJ2-3, with TRBD2 matching 11 bases. The V gene end was trimmed by 7 bases and the J gene end by 3 bases; junction bases not matched to a gene: 6. Germline V lookup: CDR1 MNHEY, CDR2 SVGAGI. CDR3 length: 15 residues. The chain's CDR3 is CASKLAGEATDTQYF. CDR3 nucleotides: TGTGCCAGCAAACTAGCGGGAGAAGCTACAGATACGCAGTATTTT.

CDR3 nucleotides: TGCAGTGCTCTAGGACAGGGACAATTTTTT. This translates into CSALGQGQFF. The chain uses TRBV20-1 and TRBJ1-4; 8 bases fit TRBD1. Germline CDR1 DFQATT, CDR2 SNEGSKA (reference sequence). Losses at the gene ends were 5 bases for V and 17 bases for J; bases not matched to a gene: 7. CDR3 length: 10 residues.

J is TRBJ2-7 and V is TRBV5-1; 12 positions agree with TRBD2. V shed 2 bases and J 2 bases; nucleotides not matched to a gene: 2. The germline gives CDR1 SGHRS, CDR2 YFSETQ. This CDR3 is built from 15 residues. Here the CDR3 DNA reads TGCGCCAGCAGCTTAGGACTAGCGGGAACCTACGAGCAGTACTTC. Its protein product is CASSLGLAGTYEQYF.

The gene calls are TRBV29-1 and TRBJ1-2, with 10 nucleotides matching TRBD1. Germline values: CDR1 SQVTM, CDR2 ANQGSEA. V was pared by 6 bases and J by 8 bases, with 12 bases of the junction left unmatched. The CDR3 loop spans 14 amino acids. The CDR3 loop is CSVYDRGRYVGYTF. The CDR3 region has the DNA TGCAGCGTGTACGACAGGGGGCGTTATGTAGGCTACACCTTC.

This chain joins TRBV9 and TRBJ1-2; D is unclear. CDR3 length equals 14 residues. Between the trimmed V and J ends, which lost 5 bases and 2 bases, there was a span of 13 bases. Germline CDR1 is SGDLS and CDR2 is YYNGEE. The CDR3 reads CASRKPTENYGYTF. Written as DNA, the CDR3 is TGTGCCAGCAGAAAACCAACAGAGAACTATGGCTACACCTTC.

This chain connects TRBV13 to TRBJ2-2; tentatively, D is TRBD1 (5 bases). Deletions cut 4 bases from V and 6 bases from J, with 18 bases between. CDR3 size: 16 residues. CDR1 is PRHDT and CDR2 is FYEKMQ in the germline V gene (reference sequence). CDR3 coding DNA: TGTGCCAGCAGCTCCCCTAGAAGGGGCCTCGCCGGGGAGCTGTTTTTT. Amino acids: CASSSPRRGLAGELFF. The full variable domain, its missing parts supplied by reference TRBV13 and TRBJ2-2, is AAGVIQSPRHLIKEKRETATLKCYPIPRHDTVYWYQQGPGQDPQFLISFYEKMQSDKGSIPDRFSAQQFSDYHSELNMSSLELGDSALYFCASSSPRRGLAGELFFGEGSRLTVL.

The V call is TRBV7-6, the J call TRBJ1-2; 7 positions agree with TRBD1. This CDR3 is built from 14 residues. The V and J ends lost 5 bases and 7 bases, in that order; junction bases with no gene match: 10. The germline V gene has CDR1 SGHVS and CDR2 FNYEAQ. CDR3 residues: CASSPGQALPGYTF. In nucleotides, the CDR3 is TGTGCCAGCAGCCCAGGACAGGCCCTCCCTGGCTACACCTTC.

The chain uses TRBV28 and TRBJ2-1; TRBD2 is a possible D gene (6 bases). This CDR3 contains 15 residues. V shed 3 bases and J shed 5 bases, with 14 bases lying between them. Per the germline V gene, CDR1 is MDHEN and CDR2 is SYDVKM. Written as DNA, the CDR3 is TGTGCCAGCAGTTTCAAAGTAGCGGAGGACAATGAGCAGTTCTTC. It is translated as CASSFKVAEDNEQFF. The complete variable domain, with remaining parts taken from reference TRBV28 and TRBJ2-1, reads DVKVTQSSRYLVKRTGEKVFLECVQDMDHENMFWYRQDPGLGLRLIYFSYDVKMKEKGDIPEGYSVSREKKERFSLILESASTNQTSMYLCASSFKVAEDNEQFFGPGTRLTVL.

The genes are TRBV4-3 and TRBJ2-7; maybe TRBD2 (5 bases). V shed 1 base and J shed 6 bases, with 7 bases lying between them. The germline V gene encodes CDR1 LGHNA and CDR2 YSLEER. This CDR3 has 12 amino acids. The CDR3 region has the DNA TGCGCCAGCAGCCAAGCGGGGTCCGAGCAGTACTTC. Translation: CASSQAGSEQYF.

CDR3 in DNA: TGTGCCAGCAGCCCGGGACAGGGGGCCTACGAGCAGTACTTC. Its protein product is CASSPGQGAYEQYF. The chain has TRBV6-4 and TRBJ2-7; 11 positions match TRBD1. Per germline, CDR1 MRHNA and CDR2 SNTAGT. The CDR3 is 14 residues long. Trimming cost V 6 bases and J 2 bases; bases outside gene matches: 3.

The J gene is TRBJ1-2, the V gene TRBV12-5; 10 bases match TRBD1. CDR3 length equals 14 residues. Per germline, CDR1 LGHNT and CDR2 FRNRAP. Germline trimming cut 6 bases from V and 6 bases from J; bases unmatched to any gene: 7. In DNA form, the CDR3 reads TGTGCTAGTGGGGGACGGGACAGGGGCCATGGCTACACCTTC. Residues: CASGGRDRGHGYTF.

The chain uses TRBV30 and TRBJ1-4; D not resolved. The germline gives CDR1 GTSNPN, CDR2 SVGIG (reference sequence). The V and J ends lost 2 bases and 7 bases respectively, with 14 bases between them. This CDR3 is 14 amino acids long. The CDR3 sequence is CAWSTTPTGEKLFF. Written as DNA, the CDR3 is TGTGCCTGGAGTACAACCCCCACGGGTGAAAAACTGTTTTTT.

This chain joins TRBV28 and TRBJ1-4; D is possibly TRBD1 (6 bases). Germline CDR1 and CDR2: MDHEN and SYDVKM. CDR3 size: 18 residues. V dropped 6 bases and J dropped 8 bases, with 28 bases sitting between them. The CDR3 sequence is CASSPEVRQEEIGEKLFF. The CDR3 DNA follows: TGTGCCAGCAGCCCCGAAGTGAGACAGGAAGAGATTGGGGAAAAACTGTTTTTT.

The CDR3 DNA follows: TGTGCCAGTTATAAGACAGGGGGGAAGTCCGGGGAGCTGTTTTTT. Translating gives CASYKTGGKSGELFF. The V call is TRBV19, the J call TRBJ2-2, with TRBD1 matching over 9 bases. The germline V gene has CDR1 LNHDA and CDR2 SQIVND (reference sequence). The CDR3 sequence is 15 residues long. Trimming took 8 bases from V and 6 from J; bases not matched to a gene: 10.